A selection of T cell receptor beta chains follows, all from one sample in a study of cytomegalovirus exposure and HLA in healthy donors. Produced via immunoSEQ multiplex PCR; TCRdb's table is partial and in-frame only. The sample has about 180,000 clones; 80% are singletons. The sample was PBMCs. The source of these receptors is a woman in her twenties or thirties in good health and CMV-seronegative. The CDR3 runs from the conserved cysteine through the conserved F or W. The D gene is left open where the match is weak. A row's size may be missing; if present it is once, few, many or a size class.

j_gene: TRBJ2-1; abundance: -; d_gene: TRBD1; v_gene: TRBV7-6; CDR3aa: CASSLGAGGEQFF; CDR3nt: TGTGCCAGCAGCTTAGGGGCAGGGGGTGAGCAGTTCTTC
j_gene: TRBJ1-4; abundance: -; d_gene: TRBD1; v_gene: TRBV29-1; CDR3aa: CSVEDTGGDEKLFF; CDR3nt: TGCAGCGTTGAAGATACAGGGGGGGATGAAAAACTGTTTTTT
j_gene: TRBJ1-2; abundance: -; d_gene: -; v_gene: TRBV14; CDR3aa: CASSQDPGRGIYTF; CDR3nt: TGTGCCAGCAGCCAAGATCCCGGCCGGGGGATCTACACCTTC
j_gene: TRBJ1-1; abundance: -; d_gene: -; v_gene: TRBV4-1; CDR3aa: CASSQATDLNTEAFF; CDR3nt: TGCGCCAGCAGCCAGGCGACAGATTTGAACACTGAAGCTTTCTTT
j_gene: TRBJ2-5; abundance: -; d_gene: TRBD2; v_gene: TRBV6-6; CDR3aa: CASSYWASGGAETQYF; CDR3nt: TGTGCCAGCAGTTATTGGGCTAGCGGGGGGGCTGAGACCCAGTACTTC
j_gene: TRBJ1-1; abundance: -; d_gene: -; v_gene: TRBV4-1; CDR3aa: CASSQDPGRVVEAFF; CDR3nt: TGCGCCAGCAGCCAAGATCCAGGGAGGGTGGTTGAAGCTTTCTTT
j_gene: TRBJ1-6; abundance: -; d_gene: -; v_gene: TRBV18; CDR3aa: CASSPRGLSSYNSPLHF; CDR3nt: TGTGCCAGCTCACCACGGGGGCTGAGCTCCTATAATTCACCCCTCCACTTT
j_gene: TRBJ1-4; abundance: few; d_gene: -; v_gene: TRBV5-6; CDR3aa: CASSLLSGGEKLFF; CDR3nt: TGTGCCAGCAGCTTGTTGTCAGGAGGGGAAAAACTGTTTTTT
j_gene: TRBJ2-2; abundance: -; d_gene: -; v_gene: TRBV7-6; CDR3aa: CASSHNSGELFF; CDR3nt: TGTGCCAGCAGCCACAATTCCGGGGAGCTGTTTTTT
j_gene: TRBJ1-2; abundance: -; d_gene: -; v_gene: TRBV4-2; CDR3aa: CASSQERGLYGYTF; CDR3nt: TGTGCCAGCAGCCAAGAGAGGGGGTTGTACGGCTACACCTTC
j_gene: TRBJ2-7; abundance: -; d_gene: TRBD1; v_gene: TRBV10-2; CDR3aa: CASSESDDRGRKKF; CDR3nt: TGCGCCAGCAGTGAGTCGGACGACAGGGGGCGGAAGAAGTTC
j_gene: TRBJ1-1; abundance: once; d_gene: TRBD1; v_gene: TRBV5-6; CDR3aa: CASSTGQPGFTEAFF; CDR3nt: TGTGCCAGCAGCACGGGACAGCCGGGGTTCACTGAAGCTTTCTTT
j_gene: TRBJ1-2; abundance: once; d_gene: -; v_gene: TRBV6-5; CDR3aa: CASSYTQGNYGYTF; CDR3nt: TGTGCCAGCAGTTACACGCAGGGCAACTATGGCTACACCTTC
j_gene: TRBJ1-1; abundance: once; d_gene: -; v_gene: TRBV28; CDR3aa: CATKGTEAFF; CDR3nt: TGTGCCACCAAGGGGACTGAAGCTTTCTTT
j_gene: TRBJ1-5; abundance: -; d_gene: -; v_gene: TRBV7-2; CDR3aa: CASSYRGNQPQHF; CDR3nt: TGTGCCAGCAGCTACAGGGGCAATCAGCCCCAGCATTTT
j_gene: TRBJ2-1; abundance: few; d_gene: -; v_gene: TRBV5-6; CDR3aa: CASSAQVSSYNEQFF; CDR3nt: TGTGCCAGCAGCGCTCAGGTGAGTTCCTACAATGAGCAGTTCTTC
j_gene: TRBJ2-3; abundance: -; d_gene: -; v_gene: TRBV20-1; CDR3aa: CSAPFGDTQYF; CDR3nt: TGCAGTGCTCCTTTCGGGGATACGCAGTATTTT
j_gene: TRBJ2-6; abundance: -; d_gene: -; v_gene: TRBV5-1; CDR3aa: CATRVQGFGSGANVLTF; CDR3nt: TGCGCTACCAGGGTACAGGGTTTCGGGTCTGGGGCCAACGTCCTGACTTTC
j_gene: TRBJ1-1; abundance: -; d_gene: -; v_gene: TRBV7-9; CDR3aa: CASSPIGQITEAFF; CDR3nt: TGTGCCAGCAGCCCCATAGGACAGATCACTGAAGCTTTCTTT
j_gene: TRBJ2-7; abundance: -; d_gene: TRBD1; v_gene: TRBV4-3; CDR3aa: CASSQDWGTGGYEQYF; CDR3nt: TGCGCCAGCAGCCAAGATTGGGGGACAGGGGGCTACGAGCAGTACTTC
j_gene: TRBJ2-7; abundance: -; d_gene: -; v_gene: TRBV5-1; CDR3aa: CASSLDREQYEQYF; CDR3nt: TGCGCCAGCAGCTTGGATAGGGAGCAATACGAGCAGTACTTC